This T cell receptor (beta chain) was sequenced in a study of blood T cell repertoires in COVID-19. Measured with immunoSEQ multiplex PCR; TCRdb has only the in-frame clones, and not every one. Among about 170,000 clones listed, roughly 80% were seen once. The V end was cut by 5 bases, the J end by 4 bases, with 17 bases between. The CDR3 totals 15 residues. CDR1 and CDR2 from the germline V gene are LNHDA and SQIVND (reference sequence). The sample consisted of peripheral blood. The chain is built from TRBV19 and TRBJ1-2; D is ambiguous. This clonotype originated in a man aged 65 to 79 with acute or convalescent COVID-19. The DNA of the CDR3 is TGTGCCAGTAGTGAAAGAGCGGGATTCGGCTATGGCTACACCTTC. It translates to CASSERAGFGYGYTF.